A few counts support the clone carrying this TCR beta chain. This entry comes from a study of blood T cell repertoires in COVID-19. Study summary: Researchers got acute and convalescent COVID-19 samples from the United States, Italy and Spain. From T cells, B-cell-depleted T cells, or PBMCs came the material, which was cDNA or gDNA.

Authors' methods: Estimated nucleated cell counts came from reference gene primer amplification. TCRdb's table, derived via immunoSEQ multiplex PCR, lists solely in-frame clones and lacks some. That table supplies the V and J calls and clone size; D and trimming were determined from the DNA. The sample has about 150,000 clones; approximately 81% are singletons. CDR1 and CDR2 (germline): MGHDK, SYGVNS. The CDR3 extends over 14 amino acids. J gave up 5 bases and V 8 bases, and 3 bases lay outside the gene matches. Source material: peripheral blood. This chain joins TRBV25-1 and TRBJ1-6; 10 nucleotides align to TRBD1. This receptor was taken from a human donor in a cohort sampled during active COVID-19. CDR3: CASAGQGNNSPLHF. The CDR3, as DNA: TGTGCCAGCGCGGGACAGGGGAATAATTCACCCCTCCACTTT.